The clone carrying this TCR beta chain appeared a few times. Its antigen is currently unknown. The data derive from a study of blood T cells in healthy people across ages. The study's findings and limits: PBMC samples, being unsorted, prevented any conclusive comparison of naive and antigen-experienced cells.

CDR3 length: 14 amino acids. Looked up from germline, CDR1 is DFQATT and CDR2 is SNEGSKA (reference sequence). Collection of ten milliliters of peripheral blood was performed for each donor. For the second PCR, which ran for 7 to 11 cycles, a sample-barcoded 5' primer and a J-beta primer mix were used. A template-switch adaptor with 12 random nucleotides tagged each cDNA molecule. Each CDR3 protein is one row after TCRdb ran MiXCR on the 5' RACE reads. The sample includes more than 450,000 distinct CDR3 sequences, around 27% of them seen just once. This sample also belongs to another study, concerning T cells of mothers and their children.

The source of this sequence is a boy younger than 10 in good health. The sample consisted of blood. V is TRBV20-1 and J is TRBJ2-5; 10 bases are shared with TRBD2. The last part of the DNA fits TRBJ2-1 better; the J call may be wrong. The DNA for the CDR3 is TGCAGTGCTCCTAGCGGGAGCATGCACAATGAGCAGTTCTTC. The encoded protein is CSAPSGSMHNEQFF.